This passage covers 11 T cell receptor beta chains from one sample sequenced in a study of blood T cells in healthy people across ages. It was with a sample-barcoded 5' primer and a J-beta primer mix that a second PCR of about 6 to 12 cycles was run. MiXCR, run by TCRdb on the 5' RACE reads, gives a single entry per CDR3 protein. Altogether over a million distinct CDR3 sequences are present, 40% to 50% being singletons, with the ten largest covering approximately 7.9%. Sequencing was performed on blood. The receptors were gathered from a woman aged 18-30 years in good health.

The chain is built from TRBV7-6 and TRBJ2-7; D tentatively reads TRBD1 or TRBD2 (5 bases each). The CDR3 has 14 amino acids. CDR1 and CDR2 (germline): SGHVS, FNYEAQ. Trimming took 0 bases from V and 7 from J, leaving 13 bases between them. For the CDR3, the DNA is TGTGCCAGCAGCTTAGCTACAGGAGGTGTTGAGCAGTACTTC. This encodes CASSLATGGVEQYF.

J is TRBJ2-5 and V is TRBV14; D gene uncertain. Trimming pared 4 bases from V and 0 bases from J, leaving 9 bases between. There are 14 residues in the CDR3. Germline values: CDR1 SGHDN, CDR2 FVKESK. The CDR3 bases are TGTGCCAGCAGCCGCCCACAGTACCAAGAGACCCAGTACTTC. Translated, it gives CASSRPQYQETQYF.

This clonotype occurred a few times. The chain joins TRBV29-1 to TRBJ2-5; 7 positions match TRBD2. The ends lost 6 bases at V and 7 bases at J; junction bases unmatched: 14. The CDR3 loop spans 14 amino acids. The germline gives CDR1 SQVTM, CDR2 ANQGSEA. The CDR3 loop is CSVLTSWGWGTQYF. The CDR3 DNA follows: TGCAGCGTCCTGACTAGCTGGGGATGGGGGACCCAGTACTTC.

A note on this clonotype: At one end the junction does not follow the germline gene, possibly because of a read error. The chain carries TRBV15 and TRBJ1-2, with a weak D call TRBD1 (6 bases). CDR1 and CDR2 (germline): LNHNV, YYDKDF (reference sequence). The CDR3 sequence is 17 residues long. In DNA form, the CDR3 reads TGTGCCACCAACAGAGATGCTTACCTACAGGGTAACTATGGCTACACCTTC. Amino acid sequence: CATNRDAYLQGNYGYTF.

This clonotype was seen more than once but under ten times. The chain uses TRBV15 and TRBJ2-7; D ambiguous. The CDR3 covers 14 residues. Trimming stripped 0 bases from V and 3 bases from J, with 9 bases between. CDR1 and CDR2 from the germline V gene are LNHNV and YYDKDF (reference sequence). The CDR3 protein is CATSRDLGFYEQYF. DNA for the CDR3: TGTGCCACCAGCAGAGATTTGGGCTTCTACGAGCAGTACTTC.

This chain connects TRBV6-6 to TRBJ1-2; 7 bases match TRBD1. CDR3 size: 13 residues. Losses at the gene ends were 5 bases for V and 7 bases for J; bases not matched to a gene: 7. The V gene's germline CDR1 is MNHNY and CDR2 SVGAGI (reference sequence). The chain's CDR3 is CASSVQGLSGYTF. CDR3 bases: TGTGCCAGCAGTGTACAGGGGCTAAGTGGCTACACCTTC.

The rearrangement links TRBV15 to TRBJ2-5; 8 bases map to TRBD1. The CDR3 contains 14 residues. The J segment lost 5 bases and the V segment lost 4 bases, leaving 6 bases of the junction unmatched. The germline gives CDR1 LNHNV, CDR2 YYDKDF (reference sequence). CDR3 sequence (DNA): TGTGCCACCAGCAAAACAGGGGGAATGGAGACCCAGTACTTC. Its protein product is CATSKTGGMETQYF.

The chain recombines TRBV29-1 with TRBJ2-1; D assignment may be TRBD1 or TRBD2 (5 bases each). CDR3 length: 15 amino acids. Germline V gives CDR1 SQVTM, CDR2 ANQGSEA. V gave up 4 bases and J gave up 0 bases, with 13 bases separating them. CDR3 nucleotides: TGCAGCGTTGTGGGGGACCTTTACTCCTACAATGAGCAGTTCTTC. Amino acid sequence: CSVVGDLYSYNEQFF.

The V call is TRBV12-3 or TRBV12-4, the J call TRBJ2-7; no clear D gene. V gave up 1 base and J gave up 1 base, with 11 bases separating them. The CDR3 runs 15 residues. In DNA, the CDR3 is TGTGCCAGCAGTTTAGGCCTACTCCTGTCCTACGAGCAGTACTTC. Amino acids: CASSLGLLLSYEQYF.

The chain joins TRBV29-1 to TRBJ1-2; a possible D gene is TRBD1 (6 bases). CDR3 length: 11 amino acids. Per germline, CDR1 SQVTM and CDR2 ANQGSEA. Trimming pared 8 bases from V and 2 bases from J, leaving 9 bases between. DNA for the CDR3: TGCAGCACAAGGGGGAACTATGGCTACACCTTC. Amino acid sequence: CSTRGNYGYTF. Full variable domain (remainder filled in from reference TRBV29-1 and TRBJ1-2): SAVISQKPSRDICQRGTSLTIQCQVDSQVTMMFWYRQQPGQSLTLIATANQGSEATYESGFVIDKFPISRPNLTFSTLTVSNMSPEDSSIYLCSTRGNYGYTFGSGTRLTVV.

The gene calls are TRBV12-3 or TRBV12-4 and TRBJ2-3; 8 bases line up with TRBD1. The CDR3 sequence is 16 residues long. V shed 3 bases, J shed 5 bases, and the junction held 10 bases outside the gene matches. The CDR3 DNA reads as TGTGCCAGCAGTTTTTCAGGGGGCGCAGGGAGAGATACGCAGTATTTT. The encoded protein is CASSFSGGAGRDTQYF.